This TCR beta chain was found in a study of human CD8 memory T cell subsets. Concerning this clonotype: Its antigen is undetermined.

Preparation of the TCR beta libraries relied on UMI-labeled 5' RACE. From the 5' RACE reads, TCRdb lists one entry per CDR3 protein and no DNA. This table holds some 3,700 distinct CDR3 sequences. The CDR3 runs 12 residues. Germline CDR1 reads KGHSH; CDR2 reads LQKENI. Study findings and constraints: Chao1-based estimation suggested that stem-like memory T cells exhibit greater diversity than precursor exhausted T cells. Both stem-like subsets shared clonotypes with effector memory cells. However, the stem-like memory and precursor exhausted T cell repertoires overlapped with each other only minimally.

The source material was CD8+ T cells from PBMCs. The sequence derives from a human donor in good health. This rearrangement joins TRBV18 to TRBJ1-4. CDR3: CASSSDNEKLFF.